Following are 4 T cell receptor beta chains from one sample sequenced in a study of early T cells in non-severe SARS-CoV-2 infection. Using its own MiXCR run on the 5' RACE reads, TCRdb lists one record per CDR3 protein. The sample holds 60,000 to 80,000 distinct CDR3 sequences, 9.5% to 15% seen once. Material: whole blood. The receptors come from an adult who was a healthcare worker with PCR-confirmed SARS-CoV-2 infection or an uninfected control (not recorded which).

This clonotype was counted a few times. This chain links TRBV20-1 with TRBJ2-7; no clear D gene. Germline CDR1 is DFQATT and CDR2 is SNEGSKA (reference sequence). The CDR3 consists of 14 residues. The V and J ends lost 1 base and 2 bases respectively, with 12 bases between them. This CDR3 is CSARGVGNTYEQYF. The CDR3 DNA is TGCAGTGCTAGAGGGGTAGGGAACACCTACGAGCAGTACTTC.

This clonotype was observed a handful of times. V usage is TRBV6-2 or TRBV6-3 and J usage is TRBJ2-3; 7 nucleotides agree with TRBD2. The V gene's germline CDR1 is MNHEY and CDR2 SVGEGT. V was clipped by 6 bases and J by 12 bases; unmatched bases: 12. The CDR3 has 13 amino acids. The chain's CDR3 is CASSPGLQIRQYF. CDR3 in DNA: TGTGCCAGCAGCCCGGGACTACAGATACGTCAGTATTTT.

Comments on this clonotype: Germline and junction disagree at one end, which may indicate a read error. The chain employs TRBV29-1 and TRBJ2-3, with a possible D match to TRBD1 (6 bases). From germline, CDR1 is SQVTM and CDR2 ANQGSEA. The CDR3 is made up of 14 amino acids. CDR3: CSVGQVPTGDTQCF. The CDR3 nucleotides read TGCAGCGTTGGACAGGTCCCCACTGGGGATACGCAGTGTTTT.

This clonotype was observed at least ten times. The rearrangement uses TRBV28 and TRBJ1-5, with 9 bases that match TRBD1. V was pared by 8 bases and J by 7 bases, with 9 bases of the junction left unmatched. The V gene's germline CDR1 is MDHEN and CDR2 SYDVKM. The CDR3 length is 14 residues. CDR3 DNA: TGTGCCAGCGCACCCGGGACAGGGTACCAGCCCCAGCATTTT. The encoded protein is CASAPGTGYQPQHF.